This TCR beta chain was identified during a study of spatial heterogeneity in lung cancer. Study-wide context: A consistent excess of beta-chain over alpha-chain sequences was detected. The study observed each unique TCR and UMI combination more than ten times on average in raw reads.

TCRdb called the 5' RACE reads again in MiXCR, with one record for every CDR3 protein. The table includes roughly 60,000 distinct CDR3 sequences, about 8% detected once. Time point noted: sample taken at primary tumor resection. Tumor, nontumor lung or frozen PBMC supplied whole RNA that was sequenced unsorted. With regard to this clonotype: Its antigen is undetermined.

General study findings and limits: The study found ubiquitous expanded tumor TCRs in blood more at resection than follow-up.

The germline CDR1 and CDR2 sequences are SGHTA and FQGNSA. V was cut by 1 base and J by 4 bases, with 13 bases left in between. This CDR3 is built from 16 residues. The rearrangement joins TRBV7-2 to TRBJ2-2, with D perhaps matching TRBD1 (6 bases). This clonotype was sampled from a female donor with early-stage non-small cell lung cancer. This specimen consisted of PBMCs, obtained at surgery. The CDR3 DNA follows: TGTGCCAGCAGCTTAGGTGGGGGCCCGGGCACCGGGGAGCTGTTTTTT. This sequence encodes CASSLGGGPGTGELFF.